A single sample gave rise to the 20 T cell receptor beta chains below, sequenced in a study of cytomegalovirus exposure and HLA in healthy donors. The protocol was immunoSEQ multiplex PCR, while the TCRdb copy is restricted to in-frame clones and leaves out a portion. Among hundreds of thousands of clones listed, roughly 83% were seen once. Material: PBMCs. All receptors come from a young woman in good health and CMV-seronegative.

The chain uses TRBV4-1 and TRBJ2-2; D gene uncertain. There are 16 residues in the CDR3. Trimming cost V 1 base and J 4 bases, with 13 bases left between them. Germline assignment: CDR1 MGHRA and CDR2 YSYEKL. The CDR3 nucleotides are TGCGCCAGCAGCCAAGGATGGGGAAAAGTCACCGGGGAGCTGTTTTTT. Amino acids: CASSQGWGKVTGELFF.

A single count supports this clone. The chain recombines TRBV6-5 with TRBJ2-7; no reliable D call. Trimming took 7 bases from V and 4 from J, leaving 14 bases between them. The CDR3 covers 13 residues. The V gene's germline CDR1 is MNHEY and CDR2 SVGAGI. The CDR3 loop is CASTQTGIYEQYF. The CDR3 DNA follows: TGTGCCAGCACCCAGACGGGTATATACGAGCAGTACTTC.

The CDR3: CASSLKRGYTF. The CDR3 DNA sequence: TGTGCCAGCAGTCTGAAACGCGGCTACACCTTC. The chain has TRBV28 and TRBJ1-2; D not certain. From germline, CDR1 is MDHEN and CDR2 SYDVKM. The CDR3 consists of 11 residues. Trimming pared 5 bases from V and 8 bases from J, leaving 9 bases between.

The chain is built from TRBV15 and TRBJ2-3; 11 positions agree with TRBD2. With V trimmed by 8 bases and J by 0 bases, 7 bases remained unmatched. This CDR3 has 16 residues. Germline CDR1 is LNHNV and CDR2 is YYDKDF (reference sequence). The CDR3 sequence: CATWLAGGPSTDTQYF. In DNA, the CDR3 is TGTGCCACCTGGCTAGCGGGGGGCCCTAGCACAGATACGCAGTATTTT.

The chain employs TRBV2 and TRBJ1-6; D might be TRBD1 (6 bases). The germline V and J ends were trimmed by 7 bases and 8 bases, with 21 bases remaining between them. CDR1 SNHLY and CDR2 FYNNEI come from the germline V gene. This CDR3 has 16 residues. CDR3 sequence: CASIPGAFGSHSPLHF. CDR3 bases: TGTGCCAGCATCCCAGGGGCCTTTGGATCCCATTCACCCCTCCACTTT.

The rearrangement links TRBV27 to TRBJ1-5, with TRBD1 as a possible D gene (6 bases). Trimming shortened V by 6 bases and J by 4 bases, and 13 bases separated the two germline ends. This CDR3 has 14 residues. CDR1 is MNHEY, CDR2 SMNVEV, per germline (reference sequence). The CDR3 region is CASSPGQMNQPQHF. The CDR3 nucleotides are TGTGCCAGCAGCCCCGGACAGATGAATCAGCCCCAGCATTTT.

V is TRBV5-6 and J is TRBJ2-5, with D unclear. Trimming cost V 0 bases and J 5 bases, with 14 bases left between them. The CDR3 spans 15 residues. Germline loops: CDR1 SGHDT, CDR2 YYEEEE. The CDR3 DNA sequence: TGTGCCAGCAGCTTGGACGGTGGGTCTTGGGAGACCCAGTACTTC. Translating it yields CASSLDGGSWETQYF.

The chain is built from TRBV27 and TRBJ2-7, with TRBD2 matching 7 bases. The V gene's germline CDR1 is MNHEY and CDR2 SMNVEV (reference sequence). The CDR3 has 13 amino acids. Trimming removed 3 bases from V and 3 bases from J; junction bases left unmatched: 2. In nucleotides, the CDR3 is TGTGCCAGCAGTTTGGGGAGGGGCTACGAGCAGTACTTC. It encodes CASSLGRGYEQYF.

The chain uses TRBV2 and TRBJ2-1; 8 positions match TRBD1. The germline gives CDR1 SNHLY, CDR2 FYNNEI. The trim removed 3 bases at V and 9 bases at J, leaving 10 bases unmatched. This CDR3 has 15 residues. The CDR3 loop is CASSEAQGARSEQFF. The CDR3 nucleotides are TGTGCCAGCAGTGAGGCGCAGGGGGCCAGAAGTGAGCAGTTCTTC.

V usage is TRBV5-1 and J usage is TRBJ1-2; tentatively, D is TRBD1 (5 bases). Per germline, CDR1 SGHRS and CDR2 YFSETQ. V gave up 4 bases and J gave up 1 base, with 11 bases separating them. The length of the CDR3 is 14 residues. CDR3 residues: CASSRTQGNYGYTF. The CDR3 DNA reads TGCGCCAGCAGCCGAACGCAGGGTAACTATGGCTACACCTTC. Drawing the rest from reference TRBV5-1 and TRBJ1-2, the complete variable domain is KAGVTQTPRYLIKTRGQQVTLSCSPISGHRSVSWYQQTPGQGLQFLFEYFSETQRNKGNFPGRFSGRQFSNSRSEMNVSTLELGDSALYLCASSRTQGNYGYTFGSGTRLTVV.

The J gene is TRBJ1-4, the V gene TRBV9; D perhaps matches TRBD1 (6 bases). The length of the CDR3 is 15 residues. The V end was cut by 0 bases, the J end by 2 bases, with 8 bases between. CDR1 SGDLS and CDR2 YYNGEE come from the germline V gene. The CDR3 spells CASSVGGGTNEKLFF. The CDR3 DNA sequence: TGTGCCAGCAGCGTAGGAGGGGGGACTAATGAAAAACTGTTTTTT.

V and J are TRBV7-8 and TRBJ2-7, with no clear D. V was shortened by 1 base and J by 2 bases, with 12 bases between the two germline ends. Germline V gene sequence: CDR1 SGHVS, CDR2 FQNEAQ. The CDR3 covers 15 residues. In DNA form, the CDR3 reads TGTGCCAGCAGCTTAGTCGGTTTGGCTACCTACGAGCAGTACTTC. Translated, it gives CASSLVGLATYEQYF.

V is TRBV15 and J is TRBJ1-3; D not resolved. The germline V gene has CDR1 LNHNV and CDR2 YYDKDF (reference sequence). The CDR3 contains 15 residues. Trimming removed 0 bases at V and 3 bases at J, with 9 bases between. As DNA, the CDR3 is TGTGCCACCAGCAGAGATCGGAGAAGTGGAAACACCATATATTTT. This sequence encodes CATSRDRRSGNTIYF.

The chain joins TRBV6-4 to TRBJ2-1; no reliable D call. CDR1 is MRHNA and CDR2 is SNTAGT in the germline V gene. Trimming shortened V by 4 bases and J by 0 bases, and 4 bases separated the two germline ends. There are 13 residues in the CDR3. The CDR3 DNA follows: TGTGCCAGCAGTGCTAGCTCCTACAATGAGCAGTTCTTC. Its protein is CASSASSYNEQFF.

The J gene is TRBJ1-2, the V gene TRBV7-6; possible D gene TRBD1, 5 bases. The CDR3 covers 15 residues. Deletions cut 5 bases from V and 0 bases from J, with 13 bases between. The germline V gene encodes CDR1 SGHVS and CDR2 FNYEAQ. The CDR3 coding sequence is TGTGCCAGCAGCGCAGAGACAGTAGCTAACTATGGCTACACCTTC. This gives the protein CASSAETVANYGYTF.

This clone was seen just once. The gene calls are TRBV5-1 and TRBJ2-7; D unclear. CDR1 is SGHRS and CDR2 is YFSETQ in the germline V gene. This CDR3 has 14 residues. Trimming cost V 2 bases and J 0 bases, with 9 bases left between them. The CDR3 region is CASSFGPGSYEQYF. The CDR3 nucleotides read TGCGCCAGCAGCTTTGGGCCGGGCTCCTACGAGCAGTACTTC. Full variable domain (missing parts from reference TRBV5-1 and TRBJ2-7): KAGVTQTPRYLIKTRGQQVTLSCSPISGHRSVSWYQQTPGQGLQFLFEYFSETQRNKGNFPGRFSGRQFSNSRSEMNVSTLELGDSALYLCASSFGPGSYEQYFGPGTRLTVT.

V is TRBV5-1 and J is TRBJ1-4, with a possible D match to TRBD1 (6 bases). The germline CDR1 and CDR2 sequences are SGHRS and YFSETQ. V was pared by 2 bases and J by 0 bases, with 8 bases between. This CDR3 region has 15 residues. CDR3 in DNA: TGCGCCAGCAGCTTCACAGGGACAACTAATGAAAAACTGTTTTTT. This encodes CASSFTGTTNEKLFF.

The chain combines TRBV7-6 with TRBJ2-1; 9 nucleotides align to TRBD1. V was clipped by 5 bases and J by 7 bases; unmatched bases: 3. The germline V gene encodes CDR1 SGHVS and CDR2 FNYEAQ. This CDR3 spans 13 amino acids. Here the CDR3 DNA reads TGTGCCAGCAGCCCAGGGACAGGGAATGAGCAGTTCTTC. Amino acids: CASSPGTGNEQFF.

The chain employs TRBV28 and TRBJ2-3; D call uncertain. The CDR3 has 11 amino acids. V was clipped by 6 bases and J by 6 bases, with 7 bases between them. The germline CDR1 and CDR2 sequences are MDHEN and SYDVKM. CDR3 residues: CASRGSDTQYF. The CDR3 DNA sequence: TGTGCCAGCAGGGGATCGGATACGCAGTATTTT.

This clone was recorded once. This chain uses TRBV19 with TRBJ2-3; 7 nucleotides match TRBD1. V lost 2 bases, J lost 6 bases, and 5 bases stayed unmatched. There are 14 residues in the CDR3. Germline V lookup: CDR1 LNHDA, CDR2 SQIVND (reference sequence). For the CDR3, the DNA is TGTGCCAGTAGTATACCACAGGGGTTGGATACGCAGTATTTT. This sequence encodes CASSIPQGLDTQYF. Full variable domain (remainder filled in from reference TRBV19 and TRBJ2-3): DGGITQSPKYLFRKEGQNVTLSCEQNLNHDAMYWYRQDPGQGLRLIYYSQIVNDFQKGDIAEGYSVSREKKESFPLTVTSAQKNPTAFYLCASSIPQGLDTQYFGPGTRLTVL.